Below are 14 T cell receptor beta chains sequenced from a single sample in a study of T cells after yellow fever vaccination. TCRdb used MiXCR to reprocess the 5' RACE reads, holding one entry per CDR3 protein. This table has more than 300,000 distinct CDR3 sequences, over 8.5% appearing once. The source was CD4+ T cells sorted from PBMCs, collected 45 days after the yellow fever booster vaccination. The receptors originated from a man younger than 35 who received the YFV17D yellow fever vaccine.

This clonotype was picked up one time. This chain links TRBV11-1 with TRBJ1-1, with a possible D match to TRBD1 (5 bases). Trimming took 6 bases from V and 3 from J, leaving 20 bases between them. Germline lookup yields CDR1 SGHAT and CDR2 FQDESV (reference sequence). This CDR3 has 16 amino acids. CDR3 DNA: TGTGCCAGCAGATGGGGACGATGGAGCAAGGACACTGAAGCTTTCTTT. Amino acids: CASRWGRWSKDTEAFF.

The CDR3 is CASGRQGGGTEAFF. CDR3 DNA sequence: TGTGCCAGCGGTCGGCAGGGGGGTGGAACTGAAGCTTTCTTT. The chain couples TRBV2 to TRBJ1-1, with 7 bases that match TRBD1. This CDR3 spans 14 amino acids. With 8 bases clipped from V and 5 bases from J, the junction kept 11 bases outside the gene matches. Germline V CDR1 and CDR2: SNHLY, FYNNEI.

This clonotype was recorded at least ten times. The V call is TRBV5-1, the J call TRBJ2-7; D uncertain. This CDR3 spans 13 amino acids. Germline V CDR1 and CDR2: SGHRS, YFSETQ. V lost 3 bases, J lost 7 bases, and 14 bases lay in between. The CDR3, as DNA: TGCGCCAGCAGCTCGAATGTTGGTTTTGAGCAGTACGTC. The encoded protein is CASSSNVGFEQYV.

This clonotype was found a few times. The chain couples TRBV7-2 to TRBJ1-5; 9 bases match TRBD1. The germline CDR1 and CDR2 sequences are SGHTA and FQGNSA. This CDR3 is built from 15 residues. J was trimmed by 5 bases and V by 1 base; bases with no gene match: 3. CDR3 sequence: CASSLGGQGYQPQHF. CDR3 coding DNA: TGTGCCAGCAGCTTAGGGGGACAGGGATATCAGCCCCAGCATTTT.

This clonotype appeared a few times. The rearrangement uses TRBV7-2 and TRBJ1-1; TRBD1 aligns across 7 bases. The CDR3 is 14 amino acids. Germline trimming cut 5 bases from V and 8 bases from J; bases unmatched to any gene: 11. Germline V CDR1 and CDR2: SGHTA, FQGNSA. The CDR3 here is CASSPQPGQSEAFF. The CDR3 nucleotides are TGTGCCAGCAGCCCTCAACCGGGACAGTCCGAAGCTTTCTTT.

The J gene is TRBJ2-4, the V gene TRBV5-6; a possible D gene is TRBD2 (5 bases). Germline V gene sequence: CDR1 SGHDT, CDR2 YYEEEE. With 2 bases removed from V and 14 bases from J, the gap between germline ends came to 17 bases. The CDR3 consists of 13 residues. The CDR3 loop is CASSLGGAFREYF. CDR3 DNA: TGTGCCAGCAGCTTAGGAGGTGCTTTTAGGGAGTACTTC.

This clonotype was seen a few times. This sequence joins TRBV7-9 and TRBJ1-5; TRBD1 might be the D (5 bases). V lost 1 base, J lost 5 bases, and 12 bases lay in between. This CDR3 comprises 15 residues. Per the germline V gene, CDR1 is SEHNR and CDR2 is FQNEAQ (reference sequence). The CDR3 nucleotides read TGTGCCAGCAGCTTAGGCAGGGAGAGCTATCAGCCCCAGCATTTT. Translation: CASSLGRESYQPQHF.

The chain carries TRBV6-6 and TRBJ2-2; no clear D gene. V lost 7 bases to trimming and J lost 2 bases, with 8 bases between them. Per germline, CDR1 MNHNY and CDR2 SVGAGI (reference sequence). The CDR3 sequence is 13 residues long. CDR3 region: CASNEYNTGELFF. The DNA of the CDR3 is TGTGCCAGCAACGAATACAACACCGGGGAGCTGTTTTTT.

This clonotype was seen a few times. Sequence at one end of the junction differs from germline and may be a read error. This sequence joins TRBV6-2 or TRBV6-3 and TRBJ1-2; D is undetermined. Germline values: CDR1 MNHEY, CDR2 SVGEGT. This CDR3 is built from 8 residues. The CDR3 reads CASSPGPF. CDR3 sequence (DNA): TGTGCCAGCAGTCCGGGCCCCTTC.

The chain joins TRBV7-9 to TRBJ2-1; D gene unclear. Germline lookup yields CDR1 SEHNR and CDR2 FQNEAQ (reference sequence). Trimming shortened V by 5 bases and J by 4 bases, and 12 bases separated the two germline ends. This CDR3 has 14 amino acids. The CDR3 region has the DNA TGTGCCAGCAGCCAAGTGCTGCAGTACAATGAGCAGTTCTTC. Protein product: CASSQVLQYNEQFF.

This clonotype has at least ten counts. The chain couples TRBV20-1 to TRBJ2-1; D unresolved. The ends were cut back, 6 bases at V and 3 bases at J, with 18 bases in the middle. This CDR3 region has 15 residues. CDR1 is DFQATT and CDR2 is SNEGSKA in the germline V gene (reference sequence). CDR3 in DNA: TGCAGTGCCCCGAACCTGGGGTCGGGCTACAATGAGCAGTTCTTC. Its protein is CSAPNLGSGYNEQFF.

This clonotype was seen a handful of times. The chain combines TRBV12-3 or TRBV12-4 with TRBJ1-1; 7 nucleotides align to TRBD1. Germline trimming cut 5 bases from V and 4 bases from J; bases unmatched to any gene: 7. The CDR3 runs to 14 residues. CDR3 protein: CASSLQGRITEAFF. The CDR3 DNA follows: TGTGCCAGCAGTCTACAGGGGAGAATCACTGAAGCTTTCTTT.

The CDR3 DNA follows: TGCAGCGTTGATTTAGGGTTCACTGAAGCTTTCTTT. Translated: CSVDLGFTEAFF. The chain couples TRBV29-1 to TRBJ1-1; no firm D call. In germline, CDR1 is SQVTM, CDR2 ANQGSEA. Trimming removed 3 bases at V and 4 bases at J, with 9 bases between. The CDR3 runs 12 residues.

The chain couples TRBV6-5 to TRBJ1-2, with TRBD1 identical over 9 bases. V trimming: 7 bases; J trimming: 2 bases; junction bases outside the gene matches: 11. Germline loops: CDR1 MNHEY, CDR2 SVGAGI. CDR3 size: 16 residues. The CDR3 nucleotides are TGTGCCAGCAACCCGAACCCCGGGACAGGGAACTATGGCTACACCTTC. Its translation is CASNPNPGTGNYGYTF.